The next 21 T cell receptor beta chains were all read from a single sample in a study of T cell repertoires in cytomegalovirus infection. MiXCR, run by TCRdb on the reads, gives a single entry per CDR3 protein. The table records 650,000 to 850,000 distinct CDR3 sequences, 29% of them present only once. No antigen has been identified for these receptors. Material: cultured CD8+ T cells from PBMCs, obtained from culture after CMV antigen stimulation. The receptors were sampled from a human donor in good health (CMV status not recorded). Some clones in this sample may be carry-over from other donors' samples.

This sequence joins TRBV12-3 or TRBV12-4 and TRBJ1-3; D remains unclear. This CDR3 is built from 13 residues. The CDR3 nucleotides read TGTGCGGCGCGGGGAAGGACTGGAAACACCATATATTTT. Residues: CAARGRTGNTIYF.

The sample holds a few counts of this clonotype. V is TRBV6-1 and J is TRBJ2-4, with D unclear. Germline V gene lookup returns CDR1 MNHNS and CDR2 SASEGT. The V gene lost 10 bases and the J gene lost 0 bases, with 13 bases spanning the gap. This CDR3 has 14 amino acids. The CDR3 DNA reads as TGTGCCACCGCGTGGGGTCCAGCCAAAAACATTCAGTACTTC. It translates to CATAWGPAKNIQYF.

Ten or more counts support this clonotype. The chain employs TRBV7-9 and TRBJ2-5, with D possibly called TRBD1 or TRBD2 (5 bases each). The CDR3 is made up of 16 amino acids. Germline assignment: CDR1 SEHNR and CDR2 FQNEAQ (reference sequence). V dropped 4 bases and J dropped 4 bases, with 19 bases sitting between them. The CDR3 DNA sequence: TGTGCCAGCAGCTACCCGGGACGATCCCCGCGAGAGACCCAGTACTTC. This gives the protein CASSYPGRSPRETQYF.

This chain connects TRBV12-3 or TRBV12-4 to TRBJ2-3, with 9 bases fitting TRBD2. The length of the CDR3 is 16 residues. The V gene end was trimmed by 3 bases and the J gene end by 2 bases; junction bases not matched to a gene: 6. The CDR3 protein is CASSFWTSAHTDTQYF. As DNA, the CDR3 is TGTGCCAGCAGTTTTTGGACTAGCGCGCACACAGATACGCAGTATTTT.

The chain recombines TRBV6-2 or TRBV6-3 with TRBJ2-3, with D possibly called TRBD1 or TRBD2 (6 bases each). The germline V and J ends were trimmed by 0 bases and 2 bases, with 18 bases remaining between them. This CDR3 is built from 18 residues. Germline loops: CDR1 MNHEY, CDR2 SVGEGT. DNA of the CDR3: TGTGCCAGCAGTTACTCGGGGGCGGGGAGTAAATCCACAGATACGCAGTATTTT. Protein sequence: CASSYSGAGSKSTDTQYF.

J is TRBJ2-7 and V is TRBV5-1; D possibly corresponds to TRBD1 (6 bases). The CDR3 is made up of 15 amino acids. CDR1 and CDR2 from the germline V gene are SGHRS and YFSETQ. V was clipped by 0 bases and J by 5 bases, with 15 bases between them. This chain's CDR3 is CASSLGWTDLNEQYF. In DNA, the CDR3 is TGCGCCAGCAGCTTGGGATGGACAGACCTGAACGAGCAGTACTTC. The variable domain in full, with the rest retrieved from reference TRBV5-1 and TRBJ2-7, is KAGVTQTPRYLIKTRGQQVTLSCSPISGHRSVSWYQQTPGQGLQFLFEYFSETQRNKGNFPGRFSGRQFSNSRSEMNVSTLELGDSALYLCASSLGWTDLNEQYFGPGTRLTVT.

This chain uses TRBV6-2 or TRBV6-3 with TRBJ2-7; D unresolved. This CDR3 comprises 15 residues. Germline V lookup: CDR1 MNHEY, CDR2 SVGEGT. The germline V and J ends were trimmed by 0 bases and 4 bases, with 13 bases remaining between them. This chain's CDR3 is CASSYSIAADYEQYV. CDR3 in DNA: TGTGCCAGCAGTTACTCGATCGCGGCGGATTACGAGCAGTACGTC.

This clonotype appeared many times. The chain has TRBV12-3 or TRBV12-4 and TRBJ2-1; 7 bases match TRBD2. Unmatched junction bases numbered 1, after V lost 6 bases and J lost 5 bases. The CDR3 totals 12 residues. The CDR3 region is CASRGLNNEQFF. DNA for the CDR3: TGTGCCAGCAGGGGACTAAACAATGAGCAGTTCTTC.

This clonotype has a count of ten or more. The chain links TRBV3-1 to TRBJ2-1; TRBD1 or TRBD2 may be the D gene (5 bases each). V was trimmed by 2 bases and J by 5 bases, leaving 7 bases between them. Germline V gene lookup returns CDR1 LGHDT and CDR2 YNNKEL (reference sequence). The CDR3 has 13 residues. The CDR3 reads CASSQRGDNEQFF. CDR3 in DNA: TGTGCCAGCAGCCAAAGAGGGGACAATGAGCAGTTCTTC.

The chain combines TRBV7-8 with TRBJ2-7, with D uncertain. CDR3 length: 13 amino acids. The V gene's germline CDR1 is SGHVS and CDR2 FQNEAQ. CDR3 DNA sequence: TGTGCCAGCAGCTTACGCGGCACCTACGAGCGGTACGTC. Translation: CASSLRGTYERYV.

The chain combines TRBV28 with TRBJ1-2; D unclear. The germline V and J ends were trimmed by 2 bases and 3 bases, with 4 bases remaining between them. The CDR3 covers 12 residues. Germline CDR1 MDHEN, CDR2 SYDVKM. In DNA, the CDR3 is TGTGCCAGCAGTTTAAACTACTATGGCTACACCTTC. It is translated as CASSLNYYGYTF.

V gene TRBV27 combines with J gene TRBJ2-3, with D perhaps TRBD1 (5 bases). Germline V gene sequence: CDR1 MNHEY, CDR2 SMNVEV (reference sequence). CDR3 length: 14 residues. Trimming stripped 5 bases from V and 5 bases from J, with 14 bases between. The DNA for the CDR3 is TGTGCCAGCAGTCCGACAGATGTTCTAGATACGCAGTATTTT. This sequence encodes CASSPTDVLDTQYF.

The V call is TRBV4-1, the J call TRBJ1-3; D is unclear. The V end lost 1 base, the J end lost 7 bases, and 14 bases lay between the germline ends. Germline V CDR1 and CDR2: MGHRA, YSYEKL. The CDR3 extends over 15 amino acids. In nucleotides, the CDR3 is TGCGCCAGCAGCCAAGCGGTGGTTCCGGCGAACACCATATATTTT. Protein: CASSQAVVPANTIYF.

This clonotype was recorded a few times. V usage is TRBV25-1 and J usage is TRBJ2-7; D may be TRBD1 (5 bases). The CDR3 has 12 residues. CDR1 MGHDK and CDR2 SYGVNS come from the germline V gene. In DNA, the CDR3 is TGTGCCAGCAGTGAAGCAAGGCAGGGAAGGGGCGTC. This codes for CASSEARQGRGV.

In its sample, this clonotype was seen a few times. Germline and junction disagree at one end, which may indicate a read error. The gene calls are TRBV7-6 and TRBJ2-2; D may correspond to TRBD1 or TRBD2 (5 bases each). CDR1 and CDR2 (germline): SGHVS, FNYEAQ. The CDR3 loop spans 15 amino acids. The chain's CDR3 is CASSETVKSGGELFF. CDR3 bases: TGTGCTAGCAGCGAGACAGTGAAAAGCGGCGGGGAGCTGTTTTTT.

This clonotype was seen a handful of times. This chain joins TRBV6-6 and TRBJ2-1; D tentatively reads TRBD1 or TRBD2 (6 bases each). The CDR3 is 15 amino acids. Germline V gives CDR1 MNHNY, CDR2 SVGAGI (reference sequence). V lost 2 bases and J lost 6, with 14 bases in between. The CDR3 sequence: CASSYPGAFGNEQFF. The CDR3 DNA follows: TGTGCCAGCAGTTACCCGGGGGCCTTCGGCAATGAGCAGTTCTTC.

The chain uses TRBV5-4 and TRBJ1-1; D possibly corresponds to TRBD1 (5 bases). The V gene's germline CDR1 is SGHNT and CDR2 YYREEE (reference sequence). The CDR3 has 18 residues. V was pared by 2 bases and J by 7 bases, with 27 bases between. The CDR3 DNA reads TGTGCCAGCAGCTTCAGTCTGGGTGCGATACCCAATGGGGGTGAAGCTTTCTTT. Encoded protein: CASSFSLGAIPNGGEAFF. Drawing the rest from reference TRBV5-4 and TRBJ1-1, the complete variable domain is ETGVTQSPTHLIKTRGQQVTLRCSSQSGHNTVSWYQQALGQGPQFIFQYYREEENGRGNFPPRFSGLQFPNYSSELNVNALELDDSALYLCASSFSLGAIPNGGEAFFGQGTRLTVV.

The sample holds many counts of this clonotype. The V call is TRBV28, the J call TRBJ2-5; 13 nucleotides line up with TRBD2. The J segment lost 5 bases and the V segment lost 5 bases, leaving 14 bases of the junction unmatched. The CDR3 length is 18 residues. Germline CDR1 reads MDHEN; CDR2 reads SYDVKM. CDR3 region: CASSPIGLAGEDSETQYF. In DNA form, the CDR3 reads TGTGCCAGCAGTCCCATCGGACTAGCGGGGGAAGATTCGGAGACCCAGTACTTC.

V gene TRBV2 combines with J gene TRBJ2-5; 12 nucleotides agree with TRBD1. J gave up 1 base and V 4 bases, and 16 bases lay outside the gene matches. The CDR3 totals 20 residues. Germline V gene data show CDR1 as SNHLY and CDR2 as FYNNEI. CDR3 coding DNA: TGTGCCAGCAGTGTGACCCGGGACAGGGGGCTCTTAATTACCCAAGAGACCCAGTACTTC. It specifies CASSVTRDRGLLITQETQYF.

This clonotype was recorded at least ten times. V gene TRBV25-1 combines with J gene TRBJ1-2; maybe TRBD1 (5 bases). In germline, CDR1 is MGHDK, CDR2 SYGVNS. The CDR3 extends over 14 amino acids. V was clipped by 6 bases and J by 5 bases, with 16 bases between them. CDR3 sequence reads: CASSPGAPWYGYTF. Written as DNA, the CDR3 is TGTGCCAGCAGCCCTGGGGCGCCTTGGTATGGCTACACCTTC.

The chain is built from TRBV2 and TRBJ2-7; no clear D gene. Trimming cost V 0 bases and J 3 bases, with 12 bases left between them. CDR3 length: 15 residues. CDR1 SNHLY and CDR2 FYNNEI come from the germline V gene. The CDR3: CASSEARQALYEQYF. As DNA, the CDR3 is TGTGCCAGCAGTGAAGCACGGCAGGCTCTCTACGAGCAGTACTTC.